A single sample gave rise to the 5 T cell receptor beta chains below, sequenced in a study of glioma-infiltrating T cells after dendritic cell vaccination (dated by TCRdb to about 2016). The library was obtained by the immunoSEQ multiplex PCR assay. The immuneACCESS repertoire file appears here via TCRdb, limited to in-frame rearrangements. These files lack a portion of the clones; in checked studies, under half of the deficit traces to unresolved V genes, and the cause of the others is not known. The sample table contains 85,000 to 110,000 clones; only one count was recorded for roughly 76% of them. The top ten constitute 9.5% to 15% of the sample. Source: blood, taken before dendritic cell vaccination. The receptors were sampled from a human donor with glioblastoma.

The rearrangement joins TRBV6-6 to TRBJ2-5; no clear D. Trimming took 0 bases from V and 2 from J, leaving 7 bases between them. Germline V gene sequence: CDR1 MNHNY, CDR2 SVGAGI (reference sequence). The CDR3 runs 14 residues. CDR3: CASSYSSTQETQYF. Written as DNA, the CDR3 is TGTGCCAGCAGTTACTCTTCCACTCAAGAGACCCAGTACTTC.

The chain uses TRBV5-4 and TRBJ1-5; weak D call: TRBD1 (6 bases). From germline, CDR1 is SGHNT and CDR2 YYREEE (reference sequence). This CDR3 has 13 residues. The V end lost 4 bases, the J end lost 5 bases, and 10 bases lay between the germline ends. Here the CDR3 reads CASSTQGHQPQHF. CDR3 nucleotides: TGTGCCAGCAGCACGCAGGGGCATCAGCCCCAGCATTTT.

This chain uses TRBV28 with TRBJ2-5; 7 bases fit TRBD1. The length of the CDR3 is 14 residues. The germline V gene has CDR1 MDHEN and CDR2 SYDVKM. Trimming removed 5 bases from V and 6 bases from J; junction bases left unmatched: 9. As DNA, the CDR3 is TGTGCCAGCAGTCCTCCCGGGACAGCGAAGACCCAGTACTTC. This encodes CASSPPGTAKTQYF.

V gene TRBV10-2 combines with J gene TRBJ1-2; no clear D gene. V was shortened by 3 bases and J by 2 bases, with 7 bases between the two germline ends. The CDR3 totals 13 residues. Germline values: CDR1 WSHSY, CDR2 SAAADI. The CDR3 here is CASSDGENYGYTF. Here the CDR3 DNA reads TGCGCCAGCAGTGACGGGGAAAACTATGGCTACACCTTC.

This chain joins TRBV2 and TRBJ1-2; tentative D call: TRBD1 (6 bases). This CDR3 comprises 15 residues. Deletions cut 5 bases from V and 6 bases from J, with 19 bases between. CDR1 and CDR2 (germline): SNHLY, FYNNEI. CDR3 protein: CASSLALSGVDGYTF. The CDR3, as DNA: TGTGCCAGCAGTTTAGCGCTATCAGGGGTAGATGGCTACACCTTC.